This T cell receptor beta chain is from a study of cytomegalovirus exposure and HLA in healthy donors. Primers: 60 Vbeta forward and 13 Jbeta reverse. Sequencing used immunoSEQ multiplex PCR; TCRdb keeps in-frame clones, though not all of them. The table includes fewer than 150,000 clones, around 80% detected once. Germline CDR1 and CDR2: PRHDT and FYEKMQ (reference sequence). Trimming removed 5 bases at V and 6 bases at J, with 10 bases between. The CDR3 extends over 12 amino acids. Sequenced material: PBMCs. This chain connects TRBV13 to TRBJ1-2; TRBD1 might be the D (6 bases). The TCR originated in a man between 50 and 59 years old in good health and CMV-seronegative. The CDR3 reads CASSRTEHGYTF. The CDR3 bases are TGTGCCAGCAGCCGGACAGAGCATGGCTACACCTTC.